This T cell receptor (beta chain) was recovered during a study of T cells expressing NK-cell markers. TCRdb processed the 5' RACE reads again and assigns one entry to each CDR3 protein, with no DNA. Its clone listing holds roughly 160,000 distinct CDR3 sequences. From germline, CDR1 is MNHNS and CDR2 SASEGT. This CDR3 spans 16 amino acids. The source of this sequence is a woman aged 18-70 years in good health. Source material: blood T cells: a sorted CD56 or NKG2C T cell subset, CD4+ or CD8+ T cells, or bulk PBMC T cells (not recorded which). The rearrangement links TRBV6-1 to TRBJ1-6; TCRdb picks TRBD1, but there is no DNA to check that call. This chain's CDR3 is CASSTLRTGGGSPLHF.